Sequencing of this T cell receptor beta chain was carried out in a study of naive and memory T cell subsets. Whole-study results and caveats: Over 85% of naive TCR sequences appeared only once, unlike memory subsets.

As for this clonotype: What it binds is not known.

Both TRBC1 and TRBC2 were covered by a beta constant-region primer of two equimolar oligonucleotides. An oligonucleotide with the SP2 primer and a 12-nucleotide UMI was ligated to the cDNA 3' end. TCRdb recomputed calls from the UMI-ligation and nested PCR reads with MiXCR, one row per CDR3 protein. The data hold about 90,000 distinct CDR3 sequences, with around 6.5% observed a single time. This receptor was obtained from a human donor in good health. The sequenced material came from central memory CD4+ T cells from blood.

CDR3 DNA: TGTGCCAGTACCCGGGACAGGGGTCTTGCCGGGGCCAACGTCCTGACTTTC. This gives the protein CASTRDRGLAGANVLTF. The chain employs TRBV19 and TRBJ2-6; 10 nucleotides line up with TRBD1. Germline V gene lookup returns CDR1 LNHDA and CDR2 SQIVND (reference sequence). V lost 7 bases, J lost 4 bases, and 10 bases stayed unmatched. The CDR3 is 17 amino acids.